One and the same sample provided the 21 T cell receptor beta chains below, sequenced in a study of T cell responses to AZD1222 COVID-19 vaccine. Method: immunoSEQ multiplex PCR; TCRdb's copy keeps in-frame clones and lacks some. This sample has about 120,000 clones, with about 92% found just once. Sequenced here: peripheral blood, sampled on day 0 of AZD1222 vaccination. The receptors stem from an adult in good health.

This rearrangement joins TRBV28 to TRBJ2-7; D is uncertain. The CDR3 loop spans 16 amino acids. V was trimmed by 6 bases and J by 0 bases, leaving 18 bases between them. Germline V CDR1 and CDR2: MDHEN, SYDVKM. This CDR3 is CASRIGGSVSSYEQYF. CDR3 sequence (DNA): TGTGCCAGCAGGATAGGTGGGTCAGTGAGCTCCTACGAGCAGTACTTC.

V and J are TRBV5-4 and TRBJ1-2; TRBD1 might be the D (6 bases). The germline V and J ends were trimmed by 0 bases and 5 bases, with 11 bases remaining between them. The germline V gene encodes CDR1 SGHNT and CDR2 YYREEE (reference sequence). The CDR3 sequence is 14 residues long. In DNA, the CDR3 is TGTGCCAGCAGCTTGGCCGACAGGAGATATGGCTACACCTTC. Amino acid sequence: CASSLADRRYGYTF.

The chain combines TRBV14 with TRBJ2-1, with 7 bases that match TRBD2. The CDR3 runs to 13 residues. The germline V gene encodes CDR1 SGHDN and CDR2 FVKESK. The J segment lost 5 bases and the V segment lost 6 bases, leaving 4 bases of the junction unmatched. CDR3 protein: CASSGLDDNEQFF. The CDR3 nucleotides are TGTGCCAGCAGTGGACTAGATGACAATGAGCAGTTCTTC.

The V call is TRBV28, the J call TRBJ1-1; maybe TRBD1 (5 bases). From germline, CDR1 is MDHEN and CDR2 SYDVKM. This CDR3 is 15 amino acids long. V was pared by 3 bases and J by 3 bases, with 14 bases between. CDR3 nucleotide sequence: TGTGCCAGCAGTTTTTTGGGGGGAGGGTACACTGAAGCTTTCTTT. Translation: CASSFLGGGYTEAFF.

The rearrangement uses TRBV28 and TRBJ1-5; D not certain. Trimming took off 3 bases at V and 6 bases at J, with 15 bases between the two ends. This CDR3 is built from 15 residues. Germline V gene data show CDR1 as MDHEN and CDR2 as SYDVKM. The CDR3 coding sequence is TGTGCCAGCAGTTTGTTTGGGGAGGAGAGTCAGCCCCAGCATTTT. Its translation is CASSLFGEESQPQHF.

The V gene is TRBV27, the J gene TRBJ1-4, with D unresolved. Germline V CDR1 and CDR2: MNHEY, SMNVEV (reference sequence). V shed 7 bases and J shed 3 bases, with 15 bases lying between them. The CDR3 covers 15 residues. CDR3 in amino acids: CASNTFRVSNEKLFF. Written as DNA, the CDR3 is TGTGCCAGCAACACATTCCGGGTCTCTAATGAAAAACTGTTTTTT.

The chain uses TRBV3-1 (or the pseudogene TRBV3-2) and TRBJ2-2; D perhaps matches TRBD2 (6 bases). The V and J ends lost 7 bases and 2 bases respectively, with 11 bases between them. The CDR3 runs 14 residues. Germline values: CDR1 LGHDT, CDR2 YNNKEL (reference sequence). Here the CDR3 DNA reads TGTGCCAGCACCTCGGGAGTAAACACCGGGGAGCTGTTTTTT. Translating it yields CASTSGVNTGELFF.

The chain combines TRBV19 with TRBJ1-3; the D gene is possibly TRBD1 (5 bases). The V and J ends lost 6 bases and 2 bases respectively, with 11 bases between them. Looked up from germline, CDR1 is LNHDA and CDR2 is SQIVND (reference sequence). The CDR3 totals 14 residues. The CDR3 sequence is CASRLGGAGNTIYF. The CDR3, as DNA: TGTGCCAGTAGACTGGGGGGAGCTGGAAACACCATATATTTT.

The rearrangement links TRBV5-1 to TRBJ2-7; TRBD1 matches at 7 bases. The germline V gene has CDR1 SGHRS and CDR2 YFSETQ. The CDR3 consists of 16 residues. Unmatched junction bases numbered 14, after V lost 4 bases and J lost 4 bases. The CDR3 nucleotides are TGCGCCAGCAGCCCGGGAAGGGCAGGGGGTGGTTACGAGCAGTACTTC. This codes for CASSPGRAGGGYEQYF.

The rearrangement links TRBV3-1 (or the pseudogene TRBV3-2) to TRBJ2-3; 7 positions agree with TRBD2. J gave up 8 bases and V 0 bases, and 14 bases lay outside the gene matches. There are 17 residues in the CDR3. Germline V gene data show CDR1 as LGHDT and CDR2 as YNNKEL (reference sequence). The CDR3 protein is CASSQDVVGGRAGTQYF. CDR3 bases: TGTGCCAGCAGCCAAGATGTAGTCGGGGGGAGGGCCGGTACGCAGTATTTT.

The chain couples TRBV2 to TRBJ2-3; 9 bases line up with TRBD2. The CDR3 is 16 amino acids. Trimming took 4 bases from V and 5 from J; bases not matched to a gene: 10. Germline CDR1 and CDR2: SNHLY and FYNNEI. Here the CDR3 DNA reads TGTGCCAGCAGTGGAGGCGTGGGACTAGCTGGAGATACGCAGTATTTT. Translation gives CASSGGVGLAGDTQYF.

This chain uses TRBV27 with TRBJ2-3; no definite D call. V shed 5 bases and J shed 6 bases, with 12 bases lying between them. The CDR3 totals 13 residues. Germline CDR1 is MNHEY and CDR2 is SMNVEV (reference sequence). This CDR3 is CASSLIYPDTQYF. The CDR3 DNA reads TGTGCCAGCAGTCTAATTTATCCCGATACGCAGTATTTT.

The chain recombines TRBV12-3 or TRBV12-4 with TRBJ1-1; D not resolved. V was cut by 3 bases and J by 8 bases, with 13 bases left in between. This CDR3 is 13 amino acids long. CDR3 residues: CASSFDTHGEAFF. DNA of the CDR3: TGTGCCAGCAGTTTCGACACTCATGGCGAAGCTTTCTTT.

The chain links TRBV6-1 to TRBJ1-1, with D unclear. The CDR3 extends over 17 amino acids. Germline lookup yields CDR1 MNHNS and CDR2 SASEGT. Trimming shortened V by 2 bases and J by 3 bases, and 19 bases separated the two germline ends. Here the CDR3 DNA reads TGTGCCAGCAGTGAAAGAATTAGTAGTCTGGGGTACACTGAAGCTTTCTTT. Translated: CASSERISSLGYTEAFF.

The chain couples TRBV5-1 to TRBJ2-1; D gene uncertain. Germline V gene lookup returns CDR1 SGHRS and CDR2 YFSETQ. Trimming removed 3 bases from V and 7 bases from J, with 5 bases in between. The CDR3 runs 11 residues. CDR3 coding DNA: TGCGCCAGCAGCTCCCGTAATGAGCAGTTCTTC. Its protein product is CASSSRNEQFF.

The chain uses TRBV27 and TRBJ2-1; D unclear. Germline V gene data show CDR1 as MNHEY and CDR2 as SMNVEV (reference sequence). CDR3 length: 13 residues. V was cut by 7 bases and J by 0 bases, with 7 bases left in between. The CDR3 loop reads CASKKSSYNEQFF. The CDR3 nucleotides read TGTGCCAGCAAAAAGAGCTCCTACAATGAGCAGTTCTTC.

The V and J genes are TRBV20-1 and TRBJ2-1; perhaps TRBD2 as D (5 bases). This CDR3 is 15 amino acids long. Germline CDR1 and CDR2: DFQATT and SNEGSKA (reference sequence). V was cut by 3 bases and J by 3 bases, with 15 bases left in between. The CDR3 nucleotides are TGCAGTGCTAGTGCCGGGCCAGCGGACTACAATGAGCAGTTCTTC. Translating gives CSASAGPADYNEQFF.

The V and J genes are TRBV28 and TRBJ1-1; D remains ambiguous. CDR3 length: 13 residues. V was pared by 5 bases and J by 2 bases, with 9 bases between. Germline lookup yields CDR1 MDHEN and CDR2 SYDVKM. The CDR3 spells CASSLVYNTEAFF. The CDR3 DNA sequence: TGTGCCAGCAGTCTAGTATATAACACTGAAGCTTTCTTT.

V is TRBV20-1 and J is TRBJ2-7, with D unresolved. V lost 4 bases and J 1 base, leaving 5 bases between the germline ends. CDR1 DFQATT and CDR2 SNEGSKA come from the germline V gene (reference sequence). CDR3 length: 11 amino acids. The CDR3 DNA reads as TGCAGTGCTATGTGGTCCTACGAGCAGTACTTC. It is translated as CSAMWSYEQYF.

V and J are TRBV28 and TRBJ1-2, with 10 bases fitting TRBD1. The J segment lost 3 bases and the V segment lost 4 bases, leaving 2 bases of the junction unmatched. Germline values: CDR1 MDHEN, CDR2 SYDVKM. The CDR3 extends over 14 amino acids. Here the CDR3 reads CASSSGQGDYGYTF. The CDR3 nucleotides are TGTGCCAGCAGTTCCGGACAGGGGGACTATGGCTACACCTTC.

The chain couples TRBV2 to TRBJ2-7; possible D gene TRBD1, 6 bases. Deletions cut 0 bases from V and 3 bases from J, with 15 bases between. This CDR3 has 16 residues. The V gene's germline CDR1 is SNHLY and CDR2 FYNNEI. Written as DNA, the CDR3 is TGTGCCAGCAGTGAAGCCCTCGCGTCAGGGGACTACGAGCAGTACTTC. Residues: CASSEALASGDYEQYF.